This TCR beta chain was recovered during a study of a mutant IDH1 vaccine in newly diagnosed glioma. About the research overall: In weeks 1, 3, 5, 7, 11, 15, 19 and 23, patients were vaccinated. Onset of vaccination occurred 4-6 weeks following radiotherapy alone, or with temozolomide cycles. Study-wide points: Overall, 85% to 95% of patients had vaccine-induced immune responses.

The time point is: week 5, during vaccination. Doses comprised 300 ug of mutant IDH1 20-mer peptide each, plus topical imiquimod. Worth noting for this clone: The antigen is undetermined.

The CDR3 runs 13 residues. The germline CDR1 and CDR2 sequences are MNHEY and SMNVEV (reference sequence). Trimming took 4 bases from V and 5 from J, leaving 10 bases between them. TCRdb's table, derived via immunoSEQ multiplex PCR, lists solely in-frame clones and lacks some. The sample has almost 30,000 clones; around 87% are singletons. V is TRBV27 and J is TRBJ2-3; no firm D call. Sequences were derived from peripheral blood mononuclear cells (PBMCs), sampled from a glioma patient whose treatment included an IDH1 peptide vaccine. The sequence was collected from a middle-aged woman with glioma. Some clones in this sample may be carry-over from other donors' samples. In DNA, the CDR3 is TGTGCCAGCAGTTACCCAGGCGGAGATACGCAGTATTTT. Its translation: CASSYPGGDTQYF.